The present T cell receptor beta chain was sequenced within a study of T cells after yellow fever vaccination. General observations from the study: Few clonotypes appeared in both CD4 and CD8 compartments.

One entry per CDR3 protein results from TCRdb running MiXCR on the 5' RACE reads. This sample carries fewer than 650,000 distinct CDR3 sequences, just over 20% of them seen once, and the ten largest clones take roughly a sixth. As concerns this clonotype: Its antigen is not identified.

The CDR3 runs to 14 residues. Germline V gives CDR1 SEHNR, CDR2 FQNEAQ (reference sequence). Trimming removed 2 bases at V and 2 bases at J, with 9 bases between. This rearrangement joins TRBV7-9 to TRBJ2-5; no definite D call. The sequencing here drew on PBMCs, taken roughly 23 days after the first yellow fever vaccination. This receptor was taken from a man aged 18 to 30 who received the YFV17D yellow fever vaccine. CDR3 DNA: TGTGCCAGCAGCTTATGGGATGATCAAGAGACCCAGTACTTC. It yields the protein CASSLWDDQETQYF.